This entry concerns a single TCR beta chain. This record belongs to a study of low-dose radiotherapy and immunotherapy resistance in tumors. With TRAV- and TRBV-specific primers, first-strand cDNA was made, covering the alpha and beta chains. Over roughly 20 PCR cycles, TCRs were amplified from a constant-region primer and V-primer adapter. TCRdb recomputed calls from the reads with MiXCR, one row per CDR3 protein. Altogether about 9,800 distinct CDR3 sequences are present, about two fifths being singletons, with the ten largest covering roughly 5.2%. V shed 7 bases and J 1 base; nucleotides not matched to a gene: 4. The germline V gene has CDR1 SQVTM and CDR2 ANQGSEA. This CDR3 is built from 13 residues.

This sequence originates from a human donor with advanced metastatic prostate, ovarian, gallbladder or colorectal cancer (not recorded which). This table probably holds off-target reads from a library built for another chain. The chain combines TRBV29-1 with TRBJ2-3, with TRBD1 matching over 8 bases. The CDR3 is CSGEGQGTDTQYF. In DNA, the CDR3 is TGCAGCGGCGAGGGACAGGGCACAGATACGCAGTATTTT.